A selection of T cell receptor beta chains follows, all from one sample in a study of cytomegalovirus exposure and HLA in healthy donors. The assay was immunoSEQ multiplex PCR, and TCRdb's table has in-frame clones only and misses some. The sample holds about 330,000 clones, 80% to 90% seen once. Sequenced input: PBMCs. All receptors derive from a woman between 18 and 29 years old in good health and CMV-seronegative. The CDR3 runs from the conserved cysteine through the conserved F or W. The D gene is left open where the match is weak. A clone size is listed for some rows: how often the clone was seen (once, few, many), or a class if it is expanded.

J gene	clone size	D gene	V gene	CDR3 DNA	CDR3 protein
TRBJ2-7	NA	TRBD1	TRBV25-1	TGTGCCAGCAGGGACAGGGACTACGAGCAGTACTTC	CASRDRDYEQYF
TRBJ2-6	NA	NA	TRBV9	TGTGCCAGCACGTACTCTGGGGCCAACGTCCTGACTTTC	CASTYSGANVLTF
TRBJ2-1	once	NA	TRBV10-3	TGTGCCATCAGTTGGGAGGAATACAATGAGCAGTTCTTC	CAISWEEYNEQFF
TRBJ2-7	once	NA	TRBV28	TGTGCCAGCAGTCCTCATGGGAGTTCCTACGAGCAGTACTTC	CASSPHGSSYEQYF
TRBJ1-2	NA	NA	TRBV2	TGTGCCAGCAGTGATAATAGTCGTGGTTACACCTTC	CASSDNSRGYTF
TRBJ1-1	NA	NA	TRBV19	TGTGCCAGTAGTATGAGGGGGGGGTCCACTGAAGCTTTCTTT	CASSMRGGSTEAFF
TRBJ1-4	NA	NA	TRBV28	TGTGCCAGCAGCCTACCGGGACTCGGGAGGGAAAAACTGTTTTTT	CASSLPGLGREKLFF
TRBJ2-7	few	NA	TRBV29-1	TGCAGCGTTGAACCATCCGCGGGGTACGAGCAGTACTTC	CSVEPSAGYEQYF
TRBJ2-2	NA	NA	TRBV11-2	TGTGCCAGCAGCCACACGGGTGTTAACACCGGGGAGCTGTTTTTT	CASSHTGVNTGELFF
TRBJ2-7	NA	NA	TRBV29-1	TGCAGCGTTGAAGCGGCCGGGGAGCGGACCTACGAGCAGTACTTC	CSVEAAGERTYEQYF
TRBJ1-3	NA	NA	TRBV20-1	TGCAGTGTTGGTAGTGGAAACACCATATATTTT	CSVGSGNTIYF
TRBJ2-1	NA	NA	TRBV7-9	TGTGCCAGCAGCCCAGCGCCCGGGCAGGGCCTGTACTACAATGAGCAGTTCTTC	CASSPAPGQGLYYNEQFF
TRBJ2-2	NA	TRBD2	TRBV9	TGTGCCAGCAGCGTAGCTAGCCTAGCGGGAGTCGGGGAGCTGTTTTTT	CASSVASLAGVGELFF
TRBJ1-1	NA	NA	TRBV27	TGTGCCACCTCTGGGGCAATGAACACTGAAGCTTTCTTT	CATSGAMNTEAFF
TRBJ1-5	NA	TRBD1	TRBV6-1	TGTGCCAGCAGTGGGGACAGCGATCAGCCCCAGCATTTT	CASSGDSDQPQHF
TRBJ2-1	NA	TRBD2	TRBV5-1	TGCGCCAGCAGCTTGGGTGCTAGCGGCCACAATGAGCAGTTCTTC	CASSLGASGHNEQFF
TRBJ2-1	NA	NA	TRBV6-6	TGTGCCAGCAGTGACGGGGGAGGAGGTAGGGAGCAGTTCTTC	CASSDGGGGREQFF
TRBJ1-1	NA	NA	TRBV14	TGTGCCAGCAGCCTTCGACAAGGGGCGGCTGAAGCTTTCTTT	CASSLRQGAAEAFF
TRBJ1-3	NA	NA	TRBV5-4	TGTGCCAGCAGCTCCTGGGGGGGATCAGGAAACACCATATATTTT	CASSSWGGSGNTIYF
TRBJ1-2	NA	NA	TRBV28	TGTGCCAGCAGTTTAAGGGCCTTAGCGGGAGGCTGGGGCTACACCTTC	CASSLRALAGGWGYTF
TRBJ2-7	NA	NA	TRBV28	TGTGCCAGCAGAGGGACTTCGAACTACGAGCAGTACTTC	CASRGTSNYEQYF
TRBJ1-4	NA	NA	TRBV29-1	TGCAGCGTCCCTTCCCCGTTAACTAATGAAAAACTGTTTTTT	CSVPSPLTNEKLFF
TRBJ2-7	NA	TRBD1	TRBV29-1	TGCAGCGTGGAGGACAGGGTCGAGGGCTCCTACGAGCAGTACTTC	CSVEDRVEGSYEQYF
TRBJ2-7	few	NA	TRBV5-4	TGTGCCAGCAACACCTGGGATGGGAGTGACGAGCAGTACTTC	CASNTWDGSDEQYF
TRBJ2-2	NA	NA	TRBV7-8	TGTGCCAGCAGCTTAGTTGGCGGGTCGAACACCGGGGAGCTGTTTTTT	CASSLVGGSNTGELFF
TRBJ1-2	NA	TRBD1	TRBV9	TGTGCCAGCAGCGTAGACGGACAGGGTTATGGCTACACCTTC	CASSVDGQGYGYTF
TRBJ1-3	NA	NA	TRBV28	TGTGCCAGCAGTTTGCCCCCTCGAGGGGGAAACACCATATATTTT	CASSLPPRGGNTIYF
TRBJ2-7	NA	TRBD2	TRBV5-1	TGCGCCAGCACCCCTAACCCGACTAGCGGGGAGAGGGGAGAGCAGTACTTC	CASTPNPTSGERGEQYF
TRBJ1-1	NA	NA	TRBV7-3	TGTGCCAGCAGCCCCGGGGGGACGAACACTGAAGCTTTCTTT	CASSPGGTNTEAFF
TRBJ2-1	once	TRBD2	TRBV29-1	TGCAGCGTTGAAGATAGCGGGAGGGCCAGGAATGAGCAGTTCTTC	CSVEDSGRARNEQFF
TRBJ1-2	NA	NA	TRBV15	TGTGCCACCAGCAGGAGACAGCCTAACTATGGCTACACCTTC	CATSRRQPNYGYTF
TRBJ2-7	few	NA	TRBV9	TGTGCCAGCAGCGTAGCGGCAGGGAAGGGGTACGAGCAGTACTTC	CASSVAAGKGYEQYF
TRBJ1-1	NA	TRBD1	TRBV2	TGTGCCAGCAGTCAGGGGGAGGTATCGGCTGAAGCTTTCTTT	CASSQGEVSAEAFF
TRBJ2-3	NA	TRBD1	TRBV5-6	TGTGCCAGCAGCCTCCTCCGGGACAGGGAAAGCACAGATACGCAGTATTTT	CASSLLRDRESTDTQYF
TRBJ2-3	NA	NA	TRBV18	TGTGCCAGCTCACCCGTACGGGAGTCGGTAGATACGCAGTATTTT	CASSPVRESVDTQYF
TRBJ2-5	NA	TRBD2	TRBV18	TGTGCCAGCTCACCACCGGGACTACAAGAGACCCAGTACTTC	CASSPPGLQETQYF
TRBJ1-5	NA	TRBD1	TRBV5-5	TGTGCCAGCAGCTCGGGACAGTTCAATCAGCCCCAGCATTTT	CASSSGQFNQPQHF
TRBJ2-7	NA	NA	TRBV10-3	TGTGCCAACCCTGAACCGGGACAAAGAGGATCCTACGAGCAGTACTTC	CANPEPGQRGSYEQYF
TRBJ2-7	NA	NA	TRBV19	TGTGCCAGTAGTGACCTTGGAGAGGGCCGAAGGAGATACGAGCAGTACTTC	CASSDLGEGRRRYEQYF
TRBJ1-5	NA	NA	TRBV19	TGTGCCAGTAAACCCGGACAGAATGGGGATCAGCCCCAGCATTTT	CASKPGQNGDQPQHF
TRBJ2-1	once	NA	TRBV7-2	TGTGCCAGCAGCTTGGGACAAGGCCGGGATGAGCAGTTCTTC	CASSLGQGRDEQFF
TRBJ2-5	NA	TRBD2	TRBV9	TGTGCCAGCAGCGCCGGGACTAGCGGGAGTTGGGAGACCCAGTACTTC	CASSAGTSGSWETQYF
TRBJ1-1	NA	TRBD1	TRBV4-3	TGCGCCAGCAGCCCAAGGACCGACAGGGGCACTGAAGCTTTCTTT	CASSPRTDRGTEAFF
TRBJ2-2	NA	NA	TRBV27	TGTGCCAGCAGTCCCCGGAGGGAGGGGGACACCGGGGAGCTGTTTTTT	CASSPRREGDTGELFF
TRBJ1-2	NA	NA	TRBV7-9	TGTGCCAGCAGTTTCGTCCCGCCAGACACCTTC	CASSFVPPDTF
TRBJ2-7	NA	TRBD2	TRBV19	TGTGCCAGTAGTGTTAGCGGGATCGGGGAGCAGTACTTC	CASSVSGIGEQYF
TRBJ2-7	NA	TRBD2	TRBV10-3	TGTGCCACGGGCCCTAGGAGACTAGCGGAAACTTACGAGCAGTACTTC	CATGPRRLAETYEQYF
TRBJ1-2	NA	TRBD1	TRBV28	TGTGCCAGCAGTCTACCAGGGGGCTTATCGGACTATGGCTACACCTTC	CASSLPGGLSDYGYTF
TRBJ1-2	NA	NA	TRBV18	TGTGCCAGCTCACCCGACAGGAGCTATGGCTACACCTTC	CASSPDRSYGYTF
TRBJ2-7	NA	TRBD1	TRBV6-1	TGTGCCAGCAGAGGGGGCACCTCTTACGAGCAGTACTTC	CASRGGTSYEQYF
TRBJ1-1	NA	NA	TRBV9	TGTGCCAGCAGCGTAGGAGTCCTAGGGAACACTGAAGCTTTCTTT	CASSVGVLGNTEAFF